The 26 T cell receptor beta chains reported below all come from one sample, sequenced in a study of blood T cells in healthy people across ages. Together with a sample-barcoded 5' primer, a J-beta primer mix was included in a second PCR lasting roughly 6 to 12 cycles. A single record per CDR3 protein comes from TCRdb applying MiXCR to the 5' RACE reads. The sample records about 640,000 distinct CDR3 sequences, roughly 50% being singletons. Material for sequencing was blood. These receptors were obtained from a man aged 55 to 69 in good health.

This clonotype came up a few times. The CDR3, as DNA: TGTGCCAGCAGTGAATTGGGCGGGACCCAACAAGAGACCCAGTACTTC. Amino acid sequence: CASSELGGTQQETQYF. The chain couples TRBV25-1 to TRBJ2-5; possible D gene TRBD2, 6 bases. Trimming shortened V by 1 base and J by 2 bases, and 14 bases separated the two germline ends. CDR1 is MGHDK, CDR2 SYGVNS, per germline. This CDR3 region has 16 residues. The full variable domain, completed using reference TRBV25-1 and TRBJ2-5, is EADIYQTPRYLVIGTGKKITLECSQTMGHDKMYWYQQDPGMELHLIHYSYGVNSTEKGDLSSESTVSRIRTEHFPLTLESARPSHTSQYLCASSELGGTQQETQYFGPGTRLLVL.

J is TRBJ2-5 and V is TRBV6-2 or TRBV6-3, with 10 bases fitting TRBD2. Germline-derived CDR1 and CDR2 are MNHEY and SVGEGT. This CDR3 is built from 15 residues. The V gene end was trimmed by 5 bases and the J gene end by 3 bases; junction bases not matched to a gene: 6. The CDR3 DNA reads as TGTGCCAGCAGTCTCCTAGCGGGGGTGAAAGAGACCCAGTACTTC. This encodes CASSLLAGVKETQYF.

This clonotype was picked up a small number of times. The chain carries TRBV5-1 and TRBJ2-1, with TRBD2 matching 14 bases. CDR1 and CDR2 (germline): SGHRS, YFSETQ. The CDR3 has 15 residues. The V segment lost 4 bases and the J segment 8 bases; nucleotides outside the gene matches: 5. The CDR3 region is CASSRLAGGKDEQFF. CDR3 nucleotides: TGCGCCAGCAGCCGACTAGCGGGGGGGAAGGATGAGCAGTTCTTC.

V is TRBV4-1 and J is TRBJ1-1; 9 nucleotides match TRBD1. V was pared by 0 bases and J by 4 bases, with 3 bases of the junction left unmatched. Germline assignment: CDR1 MGHRA and CDR2 YSYEKL. This CDR3 has 15 amino acids. CDR3 residues: CASSQDDRGVTEAFF. The DNA of the CDR3 is TGCGCCAGCAGCCAAGATGACAGGGGGGTCACTGAAGCTTTCTTT.

The V call is TRBV18, the J call TRBJ2-3; D may match TRBD1 or TRBD2 (5 bases each). Trimming took 1 base from V and 0 from J, leaving 14 bases between them. Per germline, CDR1 KGHSH and CDR2 LQKENI. This CDR3 is 17 amino acids long. In DNA form, the CDR3 reads TGTGCCAGCTCACCACGCCGGGACGCCTCTAGCACAGATACGCAGTATTTT. It translates to CASSPRRDASSTDTQYF.

V is TRBV27 and J is TRBJ2-2; no definite D call. The CDR3 length is 14 residues. Between the trimmed V and J ends, which lost 0 bases and 8 bases, there was a span of 10 bases. The germline V gene has CDR1 MNHEY and CDR2 SMNVEV (reference sequence). CDR3 loop: CASSLSAWSGELFF. The CDR3 nucleotides read TGTGCCAGCAGTTTATCTGCCTGGTCAGGGGAGCTGTTTTTT.

V and J are TRBV3-1 and TRBJ1-2; D possibly corresponds to TRBD1 (5 bases). The CDR3 consists of 13 residues. Germline CDR1 and CDR2: LGHDT and YNNKEL (reference sequence). V lost 3 bases and J 4 bases, leaving 9 bases between the germline ends. The CDR3 region is CASSQGTLYGYTF. CDR3 coding DNA: TGTGCCAGCAGCCAGGGGACCCTCTATGGCTACACCTTC. Full variable domain (outside the CDR3, taken from reference TRBV3-1 and TRBJ1-2): DTAVSQTPKYLVTQMGNDKSIKCEQNLGHDTMYWYKQDSKKFLKIMFSYNNKELIINETVPNRFSPKSPDKAHLNLHINSLELGDSAVYFCASSQGTLYGYTFGSGTRLTVV.

V and J are TRBV7-9 and TRBJ1-1, with 9 bases fitting TRBD1. Looked up from germline, CDR1 is SEHNR and CDR2 is FQNEAQ (reference sequence). After removal of 5 bases from V and 4 bases from J, the junction contained 5 bases not matched to a gene. The CDR3 spans 14 residues. The CDR3 loop is CASSTQGAVTEAFF. The CDR3 DNA reads as TGTGCCAGCAGCACACAGGGGGCAGTCACTGAAGCTTTCTTT.

This sequence joins TRBV5-1 and TRBJ2-2, with a tentative D call TRBD1 (6 bases). The CDR3 contains 16 residues. CDR1 and CDR2 (germline): SGHRS, YFSETQ. V was shortened by 4 bases and J by 1 base, with 14 bases between the two germline ends. In nucleotides, the CDR3 is TGCGCCAGCAGCCCATGGGGGACAATGAACACCGGGGAGCTGTTTTTT. As protein: CASSPWGTMNTGELFF.

This clonotype was recorded many times. The V and J genes are TRBV2 and TRBJ2-1; weak D call: TRBD2 (6 bases). Germline V gives CDR1 SNHLY, CDR2 FYNNEI. V gave up 6 bases and J gave up 6 bases, with 12 bases separating them. The CDR3 spans 13 residues. CDR3 DNA: TGTGCCAGCAGCCGGGACGGGGGCAATGAGCAGTTCTTC. Its translation: CASSRDGGNEQFF.

V and J are TRBV5-6 and TRBJ2-5; D might be TRBD2 (6 bases). V lost 4 bases to trimming and J lost 0 bases, with 10 bases between them. This CDR3 comprises 14 residues. The germline CDR1 and CDR2 sequences are SGHDT and YYEEEE. The CDR3 spells CASSKRGYQETQYF. The CDR3 DNA is TGTGCCAGCAGCAAACGGGGGTACCAAGAGACCCAGTACTTC.

This rearrangement joins TRBV27 to TRBJ1-6; 8 bases agree with TRBD1. The CDR3 has 16 amino acids. Germline V gives CDR1 MNHEY, CDR2 SMNVEV (reference sequence). V shed 6 bases, J shed 12 bases, and the junction held 16 bases outside the gene matches. The CDR3 DNA is TGTGCCAGCAGCCCTAATTCCGGGACAGGCAAAGGACCCCTCCACTTT. Encoded protein: CASSPNSGTGKGPLHF.

This clonotype has a handful of counts. The rearrangement uses TRBV7-2 and TRBJ1-2; 9 positions agree with TRBD1. This CDR3 is 15 amino acids long. Germline CDR1 is SGHTA and CDR2 is FQGNSA. V shed 5 bases and J 3 bases; nucleotides not matched to a gene: 7. The CDR3 reads CASSRDRAGYYGYTF. CDR3 DNA: TGTGCCAGCAGCCGGGACAGGGCCGGGTACTATGGCTACACCTTC.

This rearrangement joins TRBV18 to TRBJ1-2; no reliable D call. Trimming left V 2 bases short and J 6 bases short, with 13 bases between. Germline assignment: CDR1 KGHSH and CDR2 LQKENI. The length of the CDR3 is 14 residues. The CDR3 region has the DNA TGTGCCAGCTCACCAGATCGCTCCTCTAATGGCTACACCTTC. It yields the protein CASSPDRSSNGYTF.

A note on this clonotype: This may stem from a read error, because a much larger clone lies one nucleotide away. The chain recombines TRBV2 with TRBJ1-5, with a possible D match to TRBD1 (5 bases). The CDR3 covers 13 residues. CDR1 and CDR2 from the germline V gene are SNHLY and FYNNEI. V gave up 5 bases and J gave up 7 bases, with 12 bases separating them. CDR3 sequence: CASSPDNKQPQHF. CDR3 nucleotides: TGTGCCAGCAGTCCGGACAACAAACAGCCCCAGCATTTT.

The gene calls are TRBV4-1 and TRBJ1-4, with a tentative D call TRBD1 (5 bases). The CDR3 consists of 18 residues. Trimming removed 0 bases from V and 0 bases from J, with 14 bases in between. CDR1 is MGHRA and CDR2 is YSYEKL in the germline V gene. CDR3 region: CASSQDWGRTATNEKLFF. The CDR3 DNA sequence: TGCGCCAGCAGCCAAGATTGGGGACGCACTGCAACTAATGAAAAACTGTTTTTT.

A word on this clonotype: Being one base from a much bigger clone, this may be a read error. The chain couples TRBV29-1 to TRBJ2-5, with 10 bases that match TRBD2. The CDR3 length is 21 residues. J was trimmed by 11 bases and V by 1 base; bases with no gene match: 31. CDR1 is SQVTM, CDR2 ANQGSEA, per germline. The CDR3, as DNA: TGCAGCGTTGAAGGAGAGCGGGGGGGCCCGCAAGCACCACGGGCATACAATGAGCAGTACTTC. It yields the protein CSVEGERGGPQAPRAYNEQYF.

The chain combines TRBV12-3 or TRBV12-4 with TRBJ2-5; no clear D gene. This CDR3 has 12 residues. Trimming left V 7 bases short and J 4 bases short, with 10 bases between. The CDR3 is CASKGTRETQYF. CDR3 coding DNA: TGTGCCAGCAAGGGAACTCGAGAGACCCAGTACTTC.

The chain links TRBV11-2 to TRBJ1-1; D uncertain. This CDR3 spans 14 amino acids. Trimming pared 1 base from V and 6 bases from J, leaving 12 bases between. Germline V gene sequence: CDR1 SGHAT, CDR2 FQNNGV. The CDR3 reads CASSLAGSWAEAFF. CDR3 nucleotides: TGTGCCAGCAGCTTAGCGGGCAGCTGGGCTGAAGCTTTCTTT. Together with reference TRBV11-2 and TRBJ1-1, the CDR3 gives the full variable domain: EAGVAQSPRYKIIEKRQSVAFWCNPISGHATLYWYQQILGQGPKLLIQFQNNGVVDDSQLPKDRFSAERLKGVDSTLKIQPAKLEDSAVYLCASSLAGSWAEAFFGQGTRLTVV.

This clonotype was recorded a few times. This chain links TRBV4-1 with TRBJ2-4; the D call may be TRBD1 or TRBD2 (6 bases each). Germline V CDR1 and CDR2: MGHRA, YSYEKL. The CDR3 sequence is 18 residues long. Trimming pared 1 base from V and 2 bases from J, leaving 18 bases between. The CDR3 DNA sequence: TGCGCCAGCAGCCAAGGGGCTGGGGGGCGTGTGCCCAAAAACATTCAGTACTTC. Translating it yields CASSQGAGGRVPKNIQYF.

This chain uses TRBV6-2 or TRBV6-3 with TRBJ2-7; perhaps TRBD1 as D (5 bases). Trimming shortened V by 4 bases and J by 1 base, and 11 bases separated the two germline ends. The CDR3 totals 14 residues. CDR1 is MNHEY, CDR2 SVGEGT, per germline. Written as DNA, the CDR3 is TGTGCCAGCAGTTCGGACAAACCGTCCTACGAGCAGTACTTC. Amino acid sequence: CASSSDKPSYEQYF.

The gene calls are TRBV20-1 and TRBJ1-6, with D hard to call. V lost 0 bases to trimming and J lost 5 bases, with 17 bases between them. The CDR3 sequence is 17 residues long. Germline loops: CDR1 DFQATT, CDR2 SNEGSKA (reference sequence). The CDR3 DNA sequence: TGCAGTGCTAGAGATGAGTGGGCGGCCGGGAATAATTCACCCCTCCACTTT. This codes for CSARDEWAAGNNSPLHF.

This clonotype appeared a single time. The genes are TRBV19 and TRBJ1-2, with TRBD1 matching 8 bases. This CDR3 comprises 16 residues. V lost 10 bases to trimming and J lost 5 bases; unmatched junction nucleotides: 18. CDR1 and CDR2 (germline): LNHDA, SQIVND (reference sequence). The CDR3 sequence: CATTRAGGRSLYGYTF. The CDR3 DNA reads TGTGCCACCACTCGGGCAGGGGGCCGTAGTCTATATGGCTACACCTTC.

The chain recombines TRBV5-1 with TRBJ2-5; no firm D call. The CDR3 consists of 14 residues. Germline assignment: CDR1 SGHRS and CDR2 YFSETQ. Trimming removed 0 bases at V and 1 base at J, with 7 bases between. The CDR3 reads CASSLEQFQETQYF. The DNA of the CDR3 is TGCGCCAGCAGCTTGGAACAGTTCCAAGAGACCCAGTACTTC.

The V call is TRBV29-1, the J call TRBJ1-2; no clear D gene. The CDR3 runs to 12 residues. The V end lost 3 bases, the J end lost 4 bases, and 9 bases lay between the germline ends. Germline assignment: CDR1 SQVTM and CDR2 ANQGSEA. In DNA, the CDR3 is TGCAGCGTTGACCTGGAGACCTATGGCTACACCTTC. As protein: CSVDLETYGYTF.

This chain links TRBV29-1 with TRBJ1-6, with 8 nucleotides matching TRBD1. CDR1 and CDR2 from the germline V gene are SQVTM and ANQGSEA. CDR3 size: 13 residues. The trim removed 5 bases at V and 8 bases at J, leaving 5 bases unmatched. CDR3 region: CSVLTGDHSPLHF. The CDR3 DNA is TGCAGCGTTTTGACAGGGGATCATTCACCCCTCCACTTT.